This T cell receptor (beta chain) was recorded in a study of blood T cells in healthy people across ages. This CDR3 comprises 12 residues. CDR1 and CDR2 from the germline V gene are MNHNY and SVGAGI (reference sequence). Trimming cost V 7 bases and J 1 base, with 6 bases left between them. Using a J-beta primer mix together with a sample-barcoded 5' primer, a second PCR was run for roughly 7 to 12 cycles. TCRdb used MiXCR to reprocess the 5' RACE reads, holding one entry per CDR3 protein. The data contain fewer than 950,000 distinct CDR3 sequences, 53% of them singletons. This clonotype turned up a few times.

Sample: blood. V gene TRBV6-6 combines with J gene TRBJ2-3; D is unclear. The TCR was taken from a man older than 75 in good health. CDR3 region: CASNRGTDTQYF. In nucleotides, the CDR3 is TGTGCCAGCAACCGGGGCACAGATACGCAGTATTTT.